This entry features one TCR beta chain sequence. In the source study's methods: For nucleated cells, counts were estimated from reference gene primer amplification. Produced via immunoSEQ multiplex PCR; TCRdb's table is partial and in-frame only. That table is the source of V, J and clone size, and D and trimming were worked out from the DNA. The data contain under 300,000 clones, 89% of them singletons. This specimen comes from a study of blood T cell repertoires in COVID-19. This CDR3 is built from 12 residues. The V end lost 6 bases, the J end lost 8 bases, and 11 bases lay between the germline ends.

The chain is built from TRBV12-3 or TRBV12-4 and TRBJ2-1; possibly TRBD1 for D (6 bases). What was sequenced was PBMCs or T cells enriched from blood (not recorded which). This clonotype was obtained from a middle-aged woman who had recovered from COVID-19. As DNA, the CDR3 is TGTGCCAGCAGGCGAGAGGGGGATGAGCAGTTCTTC. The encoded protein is CASRREGDEQFF.